The 2 T cell receptor beta chains below come from one sample, sequenced in a study of PD-1 blockade in classical Hodgkin lymphoma. Clones were read by immunoSEQ multiplex PCR, and TCRdb kept only the in-frame ones, dropping some. The top ten hold approximately 17% of the sample, which has some 93,000 clones, 75% to 85% seen once. The time point: cycle 4 day 1 (C4D1), after less than 7 weeks of nivolumab. Each of the patients experienced relapse following autologous stem cell transplantation, and their brentuximab vedotin exposure differed. The specimen comprised peripheral blood mononuclear cells (PBMCs), sampled before the fourth cycle of nivolumab. These TCRs come from a human donor with classical Hodgkin lymphoma.

This chain joins TRBV5-1 and TRBJ1-1, with TRBD1 identical over 7 bases. The CDR3 covers 14 residues. V dropped 1 base and J dropped 3; count of bases not matched to a gene: 3. The germline gives CDR1 SGHRS, CDR2 YFSETQ. In DNA, the CDR3 is TGCGCCAGCAGCTTGACAGGGGTGGACACTGAAGCTTTCTTT. It specifies CASSLTGVDTEAFF.

V is TRBV7-9 and J is TRBJ2-2; D not resolved. V gave up 5 bases and J gave up 5 bases, with 12 bases separating them. The CDR3 runs 14 residues. Per germline, CDR1 SEHNR and CDR2 FQNEAQ (reference sequence). CDR3: CASSTPWGTGELFF. CDR3 in DNA: TGTGCCAGCAGCACACCATGGGGAACCGGGGAGCTGTTTTTT.